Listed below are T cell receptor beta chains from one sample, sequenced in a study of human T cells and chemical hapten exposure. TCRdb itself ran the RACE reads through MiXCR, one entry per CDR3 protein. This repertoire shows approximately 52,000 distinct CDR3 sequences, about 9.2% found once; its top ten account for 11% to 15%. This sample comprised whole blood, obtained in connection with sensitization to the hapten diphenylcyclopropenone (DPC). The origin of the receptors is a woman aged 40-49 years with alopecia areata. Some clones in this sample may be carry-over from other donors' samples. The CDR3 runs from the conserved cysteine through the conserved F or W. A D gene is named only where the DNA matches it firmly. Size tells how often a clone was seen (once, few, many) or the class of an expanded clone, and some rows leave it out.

CDR3 protein: CASSPTRTGELFF
CDR3 DNA: TGTGCCAGCAGTCCTACGAGGACGGGGGAGCTGTTTTTT
clone size: few
V gene: TRBV12-3/TRBV12-4
J gene: TRBJ2-2
D gene: .

CDR3 protein: CASSLGAGAVGF
CDR3 DNA: TGTGCCAGCAGTTTAGGGGCGGGGGCTGTGGGATTT
clone size: .
V gene: TRBV12-3/TRBV12-4
J gene: TRBJ1-1
D gene: .

CDR3 protein: CASSPISGRGINQPQHF
CDR3 DNA: TGTGCCAGCAGCCCCATTTCGGGCAGGGGGATAAATCAGCCCCAGCATTTT
clone size: .
V gene: TRBV5-4
J gene: TRBJ1-5
D gene: TRBD1

CDR3 protein: CASSQGTGSNQPQHF
CDR3 DNA: TGTGCCAGCAGCCAAGGGACAGGATCAAATCAGCCCCAGCATTTT
clone size: .
V gene: TRBV3-1
J gene: TRBJ1-5
D gene: TRBD1

CDR3 protein: CASSMFKQPQHF
CDR3 DNA: TGTGCCAGTAGTATGTTCAAGCAGCCCCAGCATTTT
clone size: medium-sized
V gene: TRBV19
J gene: TRBJ1-5
D gene: .

CDR3 protein: CATSSGQITYEQYF
CDR3 DNA: TGTGCCACCTCCTCAGGACAGATCACCTACGAGCAGTACTTC
clone size: many
V gene: TRBV24-1
J gene: TRBJ2-7
D gene: .

CDR3 protein: CASSEGQGYYGYTF
CDR3 DNA: TGTGCCAGCAGCGAAGGACAGGGATACTATGGCTACACCTTC
clone size: few
V gene: TRBV6-1
J gene: TRBJ1-2
D gene: TRBD1

CDR3 protein: CASSQGRNSNQPQHF
CDR3 DNA: TGTGCCAGCAGTCAGGGGCGTAATAGCAATCAGCCCCAGCATTTT
clone size: many
V gene: TRBV2
J gene: TRBJ1-5
D gene: .

CDR3 protein: CASSQDTWGAVGYEQYF
CDR3 DNA: TGCGCCAGCAGCCAAGACACATGGGGGGCGGTAGGATACGAGCAGTACTTC
clone size: many
V gene: TRBV4-3
J gene: TRBJ2-7
D gene: .

CDR3 protein: CASSLEWGYGYTF
CDR3 DNA: TGCGCCAGCAGCTTGGAATGGGGGTATGGCTACACCTTC
clone size: many
V gene: TRBV5-1
J gene: TRBJ1-2
D gene: .

CDR3 protein: CASSTRTSGAHNEQFF
CDR3 DNA: TGTGCCAGCAGCACGCGGACTAGCGGGGCCCACAATGAGCAGTTCTTC
clone size: many
V gene: TRBV7-8
J gene: TRBJ2-1
D gene: TRBD2

CDR3 protein: CAISVGTYEQHF
CDR3 DNA: TGTGCCATCAGTGTCGGGACATACGAGCAGCACTTC
clone size: few
V gene: TRBV10-3
J gene: TRBJ2-7
D gene: .

CDR3 protein: CSAREGATDTQYF
CDR3 DNA: TGCAGTGCTAGAGAGGGGGCGACAGATACGCAGTATTTT
clone size: few
V gene: TRBV20-1
J gene: TRBJ2-3
D gene: .

CDR3 protein: CASTPPAIAQYF
CDR3 DNA: TGTGCCAGCACGCCACCGGCAATTGCGCAGTATTTT
clone size: .
V gene: TRBV2
J gene: TRBJ2-3
D gene: .

CDR3 protein: CASSLPRVAQDTQYF
CDR3 DNA: TGTGCCAGCAGCTTGCCAAGGGTCGCACAAGATACGCAGTATTTT
clone size: few
V gene: TRBV5-6
J gene: TRBJ2-3
D gene: .

CDR3 protein: CASSQLNTQYF
CDR3 DNA: TGCGCCAGCAGCCAACTAAATACGCAGTATTTT
clone size: many
V gene: TRBV4-1
J gene: TRBJ2-3
D gene: .

CDR3 protein: CASSPWRGSSGELFF
CDR3 DNA: TGTGCCAGCAGCCCCTGGCGGGGGTCGTCCGGGGAGCTGTTTTTT
clone size: .
V gene: TRBV28
J gene: TRBJ2-2
D gene: TRBD2

CDR3 protein: CSVGTGTREQFF
CDR3 DNA: TGCAGCGTCGGGACAGGGACCCGGGAGCAGTTCTTC
clone size: .
V gene: TRBV29-1
J gene: TRBJ2-1
D gene: TRBD1

CDR3 protein: CASTQERNTIYF
CDR3 DNA: TGTGCCAGCACCCAGGAGAGGAACACCATATATTTT
clone size: many
V gene: TRBV6-6
J gene: TRBJ1-3
D gene: .